The next 25 T cell receptor beta chains were all read from a single sample in a study of T cell responses to AZD1222 COVID-19 vaccine. TCRdb's table, derived via immunoSEQ multiplex PCR, lists solely in-frame clones and lacks some. The table shows roughly 150,000 clones, with about nine tenths occurring only once. This material consisted of peripheral blood, taken on day 0 of AZD1222 vaccination. Source of these receptors: an adult in good health.

A single count supports this clone. V is TRBV14 and J is TRBJ1-1, with unresolved D. The CDR3 totals 13 residues. CDR1 is SGHDN, CDR2 FVKESK, per germline. Deletions cut 2 bases from V and 3 bases from J, with 7 bases between. The CDR3 region has the DNA TGTGCCAGCAGCCAACTAATCCACACTGAAGCTTTCTTT. It specifies CASSQLIHTEAFF.

The J gene is TRBJ2-1, the V gene TRBV6-5; no reliable D call. Trimming removed 8 bases from V and 4 bases from J, with 15 bases in between. Germline V gene data show CDR1 as MNHEY and CDR2 as SVGAGI. This CDR3 is 14 amino acids long. The CDR3 protein is CASGSFGSYNEQFF. The DNA for the CDR3 is TGTGCCAGCGGAAGTTTTGGTTCTTACAATGAGCAGTTCTTC.

V is TRBV7-9 and J is TRBJ2-1; no clear D gene. The CDR3 has 13 residues. CDR1 is SEHNR, CDR2 FQNEAQ, per germline (reference sequence). V was shortened by 7 bases and J by 4 bases, with 11 bases between the two germline ends. The CDR3 nucleotides read TGTGCCAGCAAGGAAGGGAATTACAATGAGCAGTTCTTC. Translated: CASKEGNYNEQFF.

The chain couples TRBV2 to TRBJ2-7; D unclear. Between the trimmed V and J ends, which lost 2 bases and 0 bases, there was a span of 11 bases. This CDR3 contains 15 residues. Germline V gene lookup returns CDR1 SNHLY and CDR2 FYNNEI. The CDR3 bases are TGTGCCAGCAGTGAAATTGGGGAAGCCTCCTACGAGCAGTACTTC. Its protein product is CASSEIGEASYEQYF.

The CDR3 reads CASSLQGASRETQYF. As DNA, the CDR3 is TGTGCCAGTAGCCTCCAGGGGGCGTCACGAGAGACCCAGTACTTC. This chain joins TRBV19 and TRBJ2-5, with 8 bases fitting TRBD1. This CDR3 has 15 amino acids. Trimming took 6 bases from V and 4 from J; bases not matched to a gene: 10. Germline V gene sequence: CDR1 LNHDA, CDR2 SQIVND (reference sequence).

The chain combines TRBV6-5 with TRBJ2-7; 7 positions agree with TRBD1. The V and J ends lost 6 bases and 3 bases, in that order; junction bases with no gene match: 5. This CDR3 comprises 13 residues. Per the germline V gene, CDR1 is MNHEY and CDR2 is SVGAGI. CDR3 loop: CASRPGQIYEQYF. The CDR3 coding sequence is TGTGCCAGCAGGCCGGGACAGATCTACGAGCAGTACTTC.

The rearrangement uses TRBV4-3 and TRBJ2-2; D possibly matches TRBD1 or TRBD2 (5 bases each). Germline loops: CDR1 LGHNA, CDR2 YSLEER. With 4 bases removed from V and 3 bases from J, the gap between germline ends came to 9 bases. This CDR3 comprises 14 residues. In DNA form, the CDR3 reads TGCGCCAGCAGCCCGGGACGGGACACCGGGGAGCTGTTTTTT. The encoded protein is CASSPGRDTGELFF.

The chain is built from TRBV24-1 and TRBJ1-2, with TRBD1 matching 11 bases. V lost 4 bases, J lost 4 bases, and 7 bases stayed unmatched. CDR1 is KGHDR and CDR2 is SFDVKD in the germline V gene. This CDR3 has 16 amino acids. CDR3 loop: CATSDGQGAPFYGYTF. CDR3 sequence (DNA): TGTGCCACCAGTGACGGACAGGGGGCGCCGTTCTATGGCTACACCTTC.

The rearrangement links TRBV4-1 to TRBJ2-3, with D perhaps TRBD2 (6 bases). Trimming cost V 7 bases and J 0 bases, with 14 bases left between them. Per germline, CDR1 MGHRA and CDR2 YSYEKL. The CDR3 consists of 15 residues. CDR3: CASNKIGGSTDTQYF. The CDR3 DNA reads as TGCGCCAGCAATAAAATCGGGGGAAGCACAGATACGCAGTATTTT.

The chain recombines TRBV5-1 with TRBJ1-5, with D unclear. CDR3 size: 14 residues. Between the trimmed V and J ends, which lost 4 bases and 1 base, there was a span of 9 bases. Germline CDR1 and CDR2: SGHRS and YFSETQ. CDR3 coding DNA: TGCGCCAGCAGCCCGGGCCACAGCAATCAGCCCCAGCATTTT. Amino acid sequence: CASSPGHSNQPQHF. The whole variable domain, filled in from reference TRBV5-1 and TRBJ1-5, reads KAGVTQTPRYLIKTRGQQVTLSCSPISGHRSVSWYQQTPGQGLQFLFEYFSETQRNKGNFPGRFSGRQFSNSRSEMNVSTLELGDSALYLCASSPGHSNQPQHFGDGTRLSIL.

V and J are TRBV7-2 and TRBJ1-3; 7 positions agree with TRBD1. V dropped 6 bases and J dropped 4; count of bases not matched to a gene: 6. The length of the CDR3 is 14 residues. The germline CDR1 and CDR2 sequences are SGHTA and FQGNSA. CDR3 loop: CASRSTGEGNTIYF. For the CDR3, the DNA is TGTGCCAGCAGATCCACAGGGGAAGGAAACACCATATATTTT.

The V and J genes are TRBV19 and TRBJ2-7, with 10 bases aligning to TRBD2. Trimming removed 5 bases from V and 6 bases from J; junction bases left unmatched: 10. The CDR3 extends over 15 amino acids. Germline values: CDR1 LNHDA, CDR2 SQIVND (reference sequence). CDR3 bases: TGTGCCAGTAGTTCCCAGACGCTAGCGGGAGCCGAGCAGTACTTC. Translating gives CASSSQTLAGAEQYF.

J is TRBJ1-1 and V is TRBV7-9, with D hard to call. The length of the CDR3 is 13 residues. Between the trimmed V and J ends, which lost 2 bases and 3 bases, there was a span of 7 bases. Germline lookup yields CDR1 SEHNR and CDR2 FQNEAQ (reference sequence). The CDR3 DNA is TGTGCCAGCAGCTTACTACAAGACACTGAAGCTTTCTTT. This codes for CASSLLQDTEAFF.

The chain links TRBV7-2 to TRBJ1-1, with 7 bases identical to TRBD1. CDR1 and CDR2 (germline): SGHTA, FQGNSA. V lost 5 bases, J lost 0 bases, and 6 bases stayed unmatched. CDR3 length: 15 residues. Here the CDR3 reads CASSPTGTVNTEAFF. CDR3 coding DNA: TGTGCCAGCAGCCCGACCGGGACAGTGAACACTGAAGCTTTCTTT.

The chain couples TRBV2 to TRBJ1-2; a possible D gene is TRBD1 (6 bases). CDR3 size: 13 residues. The V end lost 7 bases, the J end lost 4 bases, and 13 bases lay between the germline ends. Germline V gives CDR1 SNHLY, CDR2 FYNNEI. CDR3: CASITQGSYGYTF. CDR3 nucleotide sequence: TGTGCCAGCATTACACAGGGTTCCTATGGCTACACCTTC. Full variable domain (outside the CDR3, taken from reference TRBV2 and TRBJ1-2): EPEVTQTPSHQVTQMGQEVILRCVPISNHLYFYWYRQILGQKVEFLVSFYNNEISEKSEIFDDQFSVERPDGSNFTLKIRSTKLEDSAMYFCASITQGSYGYTFGSGTRLTVV.

This sequence joins TRBV6-6 and TRBJ2-3; D is ambiguous. The CDR3 extends over 11 amino acids. The V and J ends lost 4 bases and 5 bases respectively, with 4 bases between them. The germline gives CDR1 MNHNY, CDR2 SVGAGI (reference sequence). CDR3 bases: TGTGCCAGCAGTTTCGGAGATACGCAGTATTTT. Translating it yields CASSFGDTQYF.

The chain links TRBV28 to TRBJ2-1, with 8 bases that match TRBD1. V trimming: 3 bases; J trimming: 6 bases; junction bases outside the gene matches: 4. Per the germline V gene, CDR1 is MDHEN and CDR2 is SYDVKM. The CDR3 is made up of 14 amino acids. The CDR3 sequence is CASSFATGGNEQFF. DNA of the CDR3: TGTGCCAGCAGTTTTGCCACAGGGGGCAATGAGCAGTTCTTC.

V is TRBV5-4 and J is TRBJ1-2; D gene uncertain. V lost 3 bases, J lost 0 bases, and 15 bases lay in between. The germline V gene has CDR1 SGHNT and CDR2 YYREEE (reference sequence). The CDR3 contains 16 residues. The DNA of the CDR3 is TGTGCCAGCAGCTCCGGGCGGCCAAACACTAACTATGGCTACACCTTC. Translating gives CASSSGRPNTNYGYTF.

The rearrangement uses TRBV24-1 and TRBJ2-3; D unresolved. CDR1 is KGHDR, CDR2 SFDVKD, per germline. The CDR3 contains 14 residues. V lost 0 bases and J 6 bases, leaving 9 bases between the germline ends. The CDR3 region has the DNA TGTGCCACCAGTGATTTGTTGGGGTCTGATACGCAGTATTTT. This encodes CATSDLLGSDTQYF.

CDR3 protein: CASSDRDTQYF. Written as DNA, the CDR3 is TGTGCCAGCAGTGATCGGGATACGCAGTATTTT. The rearrangement joins TRBV25-1 to TRBJ2-3, with D unclear. There are 11 residues in the CDR3. Trimming took 3 bases from V and 6 from J, leaving 4 bases between them. Germline assignment: CDR1 MGHDK and CDR2 SYGVNS. The full variable domain, in which reference TRBV25-1 and TRBJ2-3 provide the parts outside the CDR3, is EADIYQTPRYLVIGTGKKITLECSQTMGHDKMYWYQQDPGMELHLIHYSYGVNSTEKGDLSSESTVSRIRTEHFPLTLESARPSHTSQYLCASSDRDTQYFGPGTRLTVL.

This rearrangement joins TRBV7-8 to TRBJ2-4; D is undetermined. Trimming took off 1 base at V and 0 bases at J, with 16 bases between the two ends. The CDR3 spans 18 residues. The V gene's germline CDR1 is SGHVS and CDR2 FQNEAQ. CDR3 DNA: TGTGCCAGCAGCTTAGTGATGTCCGGCAGTCTAGCCAAAAACATTCAGTACTTC. Residues: CASSLVMSGSLAKNIQYF. Full variable domain (remainder filled in from reference TRBV7-8 and TRBJ2-4): GAGVSQSPRYKVAKRGQDVALRCDPISGHVSLFWYQQALGQGPEFLTYFQNEAQLDKSGLPSDRFFAERPEGSVSTLKIQRTQQEDSAVYLCASSLVMSGSLAKNIQYFGAGTRLSVL.

This chain joins TRBV25-1 and TRBJ1-4; 7 nucleotides line up with TRBD1. The CDR3 spans 16 residues. Trimming took 8 bases from V and 3 from J; bases not matched to a gene: 12. The germline V gene encodes CDR1 MGHDK and CDR2 SYGVNS. As DNA, the CDR3 is TGTGCCAGCGGCCAGAAGACAGGGATTGCTAATGAAAAACTGTTTTTT. As protein: CASGQKTGIANEKLFF.

This rearrangement joins TRBV4-2 to TRBJ1-2; D is unresolved. Per germline, CDR1 LGHNA and CDR2 YNFKEQ. The CDR3 totals 13 residues. V was shortened by 0 bases and J by 2 bases, with 4 bases between the two germline ends. The CDR3 region is CASSQEGNYGYTF. The CDR3 bases are TGTGCCAGCAGCCAAGAAGGGAACTATGGCTACACCTTC.

The chain couples TRBV18 to TRBJ1-2; 10 bases are shared with TRBD1. Trimming took 3 bases from V and 3 from J; bases not matched to a gene: 19. This CDR3 is 20 amino acids long. Germline assignment: CDR1 KGHSH and CDR2 LQKENI. The CDR3 loop reads CASSPEPGPGTGEVDYGYTF. In DNA, the CDR3 is TGTGCCAGCTCACCGGAGCCTGGCCCCGGGACAGGGGAGGTGGACTATGGCTACACCTTC.

The rearrangement uses TRBV11-2 and TRBJ1-2; TRBD1 matches at 10 bases. The CDR3 is made up of 18 amino acids. Germline lookup yields CDR1 SGHAT and CDR2 FQNNGV. The V and J ends lost 3 bases and 7 bases, in that order; junction bases with no gene match: 17. CDR3 residues: CASSLGGLTGGARGGYTF. CDR3 DNA: TGTGCCAGCAGCTTGGGGGGCCTGACAGGGGGCGCCCGGGGTGGCTACACCTTC.